This T cell receptor beta chain emerged from a study of shared T cell receptors in the human thymus (dated by TCRdb to the early 2020s). Describing the broader study: The study examined how self-reactive, shared T-cell receptor alpha chains are generated in the human thymus.

Sequences MNHEY (CDR1) and SMNVEV (CDR2) are obtained from the germline V gene (reference sequence). The CDR3 goes from the cysteine to the phenylalanine over 15 residues. Only CDR3 DNA remains: 45 bases, in frame from the first base. V ends up 3 bases short and J 3 bases short, with an unmatched junction base count of 8. About this clone: Its antigen is unknown. Nothing much larger sits one base from this clone, and base qualities are not available.

Library construction relied on the immunoSEQ multiplex PCR assay. The immuneACCESS repertoire file appears here via TCRdb, limited to in-frame rearrangements. These files lack a portion of the clones; in checked studies, under half of the deficit traces to unresolved V genes, and the cause of the others is not known. The sample contains about 380,000 clones, over 90% of them found a single time. The top ten clonotypes cover approximately 0.02% of the sample. Material for sequencing was thymocytes. The sequence derives from a human donor. The chain is assembled from TRBV27 and TRBJ2-7; a stretch of 7 junction bases matches TRBD2. The nucleotide sequence is TGTGCCAGCAGTTTTGGGGCGAGCGGGAACTACGAGCAGTACTTC. It encodes CASSFGASGNYEQYF.